The 15 T cell receptor beta chains below come from one sample, sequenced in a study of T-cell memory formation after mild COVID-19. MiXCR, applied by TCRdb to the 5' RACE reads, yields one record per CDR3 protein. This sample has about 470,000 distinct CDR3 sequences, with 15% to 20% found just once. The sample consisted of PBMCs or a T cell subset sorted from them (not recorded which). The receptors stem from an adult woman who had mild COVID-19 (a few samples of this study predate the infection). Cell type and time point are not known.

This clonotype showed up just a few times. The rearrangement joins TRBV7-2 to TRBJ2-2; D perhaps matches TRBD2 (6 bases). The CDR3 covers 16 residues. The germline gives CDR1 SGHTA, CDR2 FQGNSA. V was pared by 5 bases and J by 5 bases, with 18 bases between. The CDR3: CASSARGGSTTGELFF. The CDR3, as DNA: TGTGCCAGCAGCGCTCGTGGGGGGAGCACAACCGGGGAGCTGTTTTTT.

The V call is TRBV7-2, the J call TRBJ2-7; a weak D match, TRBD2 (6 bases). CDR3 length equals 14 residues. CDR1 is SGHTA, CDR2 FQGNSA, per germline. V was pared by 5 bases and J by 2 bases, with 13 bases between. CDR3 amino acids: CASSETAGPYEQYF. DNA of the CDR3: TGTGCCAGCAGCGAGACAGCGGGTCCCTACGAGCAGTACTTC.

The V call is TRBV24-1, the J call TRBJ2-1, with 14 bases that match TRBD2. There are 19 residues in the CDR3. The junction had 7 bases not matched to a gene; V was cut back by 4 bases and J by 0 bases. Germline V gene lookup returns CDR1 KGHDR and CDR2 SFDVKD. CDR3 nucleotides: TGTGCCACCAGTGACTCGGGACTAGCGGGAGAGTTCTCCTACAATGAGCAGTTCTTC. It specifies CATSDSGLAGEFSYNEQFF.

V usage is TRBV19 and J usage is TRBJ1-2, with TRBD1 matching 8 bases. The CDR3 has 14 amino acids. V lost 1 base and J lost 13; bases outside the gene matches: 11. Germline loops: CDR1 LNHDA, CDR2 SQIVND (reference sequence). CDR3 sequence (DNA): TGTGCCAGTAGTATAGTGGGGACAGGACCCTTAGTCACCTTC. Amino acid sequence: CASSIVGTGPLVTF.

The rearrangement links TRBV20-1 to TRBJ2-2; 7 bases agree with TRBD1. Germline CDR1 and CDR2: DFQATT and SNEGSKA (reference sequence). J gave up 4 bases and V 6 bases, and 11 bases lay outside the gene matches. The CDR3 length is 15 residues. CDR3 nucleotide sequence: TGCAGTGCCTCAAGGGGGCAGGGGGTCACCGGGGAGCTGTTTTTT. Protein product: CSASRGQGVTGELFF.

The chain carries TRBV29-1 and TRBJ2-7, with a possible D match to TRBD2 (6 bases). From germline, CDR1 is SQVTM and CDR2 ANQGSEA. V was shortened by 2 bases and J by 9 bases, with 11 bases between the two germline ends. The CDR3 spans 11 residues. For the CDR3, the DNA is TGCAGCGTTGAACACGGGGGAGGGCAGTACTTC. This gives the protein CSVEHGGGQYF.

This clonotype was counted a few times. This chain connects TRBV2 to TRBJ2-4; D gene uncertain. There are 10 residues in the CDR3. The germline CDR1 and CDR2 sequences are SNHLY and FYNNEI. V lost 10 bases to trimming and J lost 8 bases, with 9 bases between them. CDR3 sequence reads: CATSLDIQYF. CDR3 DNA: TGTGCCACCTCATTGGACATTCAGTACTTC. Looking up the rest from reference TRBV2 and TRBJ2-4 gives the full variable domain: EPEVTQTPSHQVTQMGQEVILRCVPISNHLYFYWYRQILGQKVEFLVSFYNNEISEKSEIFDDQFSVERPDGSNFTLKIRSTKLEDSAMYFCATSLDIQYFGAGTRLSVL.

V and J are TRBV7-9 and TRBJ2-1, with D unclear. Germline CDR1 SEHNR, CDR2 FQNEAQ (reference sequence). With 4 bases removed from V and 0 bases from J, the gap between germline ends came to 10 bases. This CDR3 contains 15 residues. The CDR3 DNA reads TGTGCCAGCAGCTCACGCATTAGCTCCTACAATGAGCAGTTCTTC. Residues: CASSSRISSYNEQFF.

This clonotype showed up just a few times. CDR3 protein: CASSDRLPLYEQYF. The CDR3 DNA is TGTGCCAGCAGTGACCGTCTTCCTCTCTACGAGCAGTACTTC. The rearrangement joins TRBV6-4 to TRBJ2-7; D is unresolved. Germline V gives CDR1 MRHNA, CDR2 SNTAGT. CDR3 length equals 14 residues. V lost 2 bases and J lost 3, with 11 bases in between.

This sequence joins TRBV27 and TRBJ2-2, with D hard to call. V lost 4 bases and J lost 6, with 15 bases in between. This CDR3 comprises 15 residues. The V gene's germline CDR1 is MNHEY and CDR2 SMNVEV (reference sequence). CDR3 amino acids: CASSSTLVSSGELFF. CDR3 in DNA: TGTGCCAGCAGTTCGACCCTTGTTTCTTCCGGGGAGCTGTTTTTT.

The CDR3 here is CATSPQGTNSPQHF. The CDR3 DNA is TGTGCCACCAGTCCACAGGGGACTAATTCGCCCCAGCATTTT. The chain employs TRBV24-1 and TRBJ1-5; 7 bases agree with TRBD1. V dropped 6 bases and J dropped 9; count of bases not matched to a gene: 10. This CDR3 region has 14 residues. In germline, CDR1 is KGHDR, CDR2 SFDVKD.

This clonotype was seen a few times. V and J are TRBV6-5 and TRBJ2-7, with no clear D. The CDR3 spans 14 residues. V was shortened by 6 bases and J by 3 bases, with 15 bases between the two germline ends. The V gene's germline CDR1 is MNHEY and CDR2 SVGAGI. This CDR3 is CASSPPNKYYEQYF. The CDR3 nucleotides are TGTGCCAGCAGCCCCCCCAACAAGTACTACGAGCAGTACTTC.

CDR3 nucleotides: TGTGCCAGCAGTCTCTGGGTCGTACAAGAGACCCAGTACTTC. Translated: CASSLWVVQETQYF. The V and J genes are TRBV12-3 or TRBV12-4 and TRBJ2-5; unclear D gene. The CDR3 runs to 14 residues. V was shortened by 5 bases and J by 2 bases, with 12 bases between the two germline ends.

At least ten counts were recorded for this clonotype. The chain links TRBV24-1 to TRBJ1-2, with D perhaps TRBD1 (6 bases). The CDR3 has 14 amino acids. In germline, CDR1 is KGHDR, CDR2 SFDVKD. V lost 2 bases to trimming and J lost 4 bases, with 10 bases between them. In DNA form, the CDR3 reads TGTGCCACCAGTGATTCCAGGGGAATCTATGGCTACACCTTC. Its protein is CATSDSRGIYGYTF.

This chain links TRBV7-9 with TRBJ1-1; no reliable D call. V shed 3 bases and J shed 11 bases, with 16 bases lying between them. CDR1 and CDR2 (germline): SEHNR, FQNEAQ (reference sequence). CDR3 size: 13 residues. The CDR3 DNA reads as TGTGCCAGCAGCTTTAGTCCGGAAACGAGGGCTTTCTTT. Protein sequence: CASSFSPETRAFF.